Listed here are 24 T cell receptor beta chains from one sample, sequenced in a study of blood T cell repertoires in COVID-19. Sequencing used immunoSEQ multiplex PCR; TCRdb keeps in-frame clones, though not all of them. This sample carries 300,000 or so clones, roughly nine tenths of them seen once, and the ten largest clones take roughly 2.9%. Sequenced sample: peripheral blood. These receptors all stem from a woman in her 30s with COVID-19, enrolled during active disease.

V usage is TRBV2 and J usage is TRBJ2-7, with 8 bases identical to TRBD2. The CDR3 length is 15 residues. The germline gives CDR1 SNHLY, CDR2 FYNNEI. V was clipped by 7 bases and J by 3 bases; unmatched bases: 11. The CDR3 reads CASTEDTSGYYEQYF. The CDR3 nucleotides read TGTGCCAGCACCGAGGATACTAGCGGTTACTACGAGCAGTACTTC.

The chain couples TRBV19 to TRBJ2-4; D possibly corresponds to TRBD2 (6 bases). Germline assignment: CDR1 LNHDA and CDR2 SQIVND (reference sequence). The germline V and J ends were trimmed by 5 bases and 5 bases, with 13 bases remaining between them. This CDR3 region has 14 residues. CDR3 residues: CASSSGVGENIQYF. The CDR3 DNA is TGTGCCAGTAGTTCGGGGGTGGGAGAAAACATTCAGTACTTC.

The rearrangement links TRBV5-6 to TRBJ2-3, with TRBD1 identical over 10 bases. This CDR3 is 16 amino acids long. Germline V gives CDR1 SGHDT, CDR2 YYEEEE. The trim removed 3 bases at V and 2 bases at J, leaving 6 bases unmatched. The CDR3 DNA reads TGTGCCAGCAGCTCGGGACAGGGGACCAACACAGATACGCAGTATTTT. This sequence encodes CASSSGQGTNTDTQYF. The full variable domain, in which reference TRBV5-6 and TRBJ2-3 provide the parts outside the CDR3, is DAGVTQSPTHLIKTRGQQVTLRCSPKSGHDTVSWYQQALGQGPQFIFQYYEEEERQRGNFPDRFSGHQFPNYSSELNVNALLLGDSALYLCASSSGQGTNTDTQYFGPGTRLTVL.

The chain's CDR3 is CASSLGTGAANSPLHF. In DNA, the CDR3 is TGTGCCAGCTCACTCGGGACAGGGGCGGCTAATTCACCCCTCCACTTT. The chain employs TRBV18 and TRBJ1-6, with 10 bases aligning to TRBD1. Germline CDR1 is KGHSH and CDR2 is LQKENI. With 4 bases clipped from V and 6 bases from J, the junction kept 6 bases outside the gene matches. CDR3 length: 16 residues.

This chain joins TRBV24-1 and TRBJ1-5; D unresolved. Trimming pared 5 bases from V and 1 base from J, leaving 5 bases between. This CDR3 region has 13 residues. In germline, CDR1 is KGHDR, CDR2 SFDVKD. CDR3 in amino acids: CATSALSNQPQHF. For the CDR3, the DNA is TGTGCCACCAGTGCCCTAAGCAATCAGCCCCAGCATTTT.

This clone has a single count. The chain employs TRBV27 and TRBJ2-7; 7 bases are a match to TRBD2. The J segment lost 2 bases and the V segment lost 3 bases, leaving 13 bases of the junction unmatched. The CDR3 has 17 amino acids. Germline lookup yields CDR1 MNHEY and CDR2 SMNVEV (reference sequence). The chain's CDR3 is CASSFWGGDSFTYEQYF. The CDR3 DNA reads as TGTGCCAGCAGTTTTTGGGGAGGGGACTCCTTTACCTACGAGCAGTACTTC.

J is TRBJ1-1 and V is TRBV19; 9 positions match TRBD1. The germline V gene encodes CDR1 LNHDA and CDR2 SQIVND (reference sequence). V dropped 4 bases and J dropped 3; count of bases not matched to a gene: 6. This CDR3 spans 15 amino acids. CDR3 loop: CASSTTGGRYTEAFF. The CDR3 nucleotides read TGTGCCAGTAGTACGACAGGGGGTAGGTACACTGAAGCTTTCTTT.

This clone was picked up one time. The DNA of the CDR3 is TGTGCCAGTAGTATTTCAGGGGATGGCACTGAAGCTTTCTTT. It specifies CASSISGDGTEAFF. This chain joins TRBV19 and TRBJ1-1; the D gene is possibly TRBD1 (6 bases). The CDR3 is 14 amino acids. Trimming removed 3 bases from V and 4 bases from J, with 12 bases in between. The germline V gene has CDR1 LNHDA and CDR2 SQIVND (reference sequence).

The V gene is TRBV5-6, the J gene TRBJ2-5; TRBD2 aligns across 12 bases. Germline V gives CDR1 SGHDT, CDR2 YYEEEE. CDR3 size: 17 residues. V lost 2 bases and J lost 0; bases outside the gene matches: 5. The CDR3 DNA reads as TGTGCCAGCAGCTTCAGGACTAGCGGGATTCACCAAGAGACCCAGTACTTC. Translation gives CASSFRTSGIHQETQYF.

This clone was picked up a small number of times. The chain recombines TRBV28 with TRBJ2-2; no definite D call. V was pared by 2 bases and J by 6 bases, with 10 bases between. The germline V gene encodes CDR1 MDHEN and CDR2 SYDVKM. This CDR3 has 14 amino acids. The CDR3 nucleotides read TGTGCCAGCAGTTTAGCCCTGGGCTCCGGGGAGCTGTTTTTT. Amino acid sequence: CASSLALGSGELFF.

V is TRBV28 and J is TRBJ1-2; 7 nucleotides line up with TRBD1. V was clipped by 5 bases and J by 6 bases; unmatched bases: 6. Germline CDR1 is MDHEN and CDR2 is SYDVKM. The CDR3 contains 13 residues. The CDR3 region has the DNA TGTGCCAGCAGTGGGAACAGGGGTCATGGCTACACCTTC. Its protein is CASSGNRGHGYTF.

The chain links TRBV5-1 to TRBJ2-1, with 8 bases matching TRBD2. The germline gives CDR1 SGHRS, CDR2 YFSETQ. The junction had 6 bases not matched to a gene; V was cut back by 5 bases and J by 5 bases. The length of the CDR3 is 14 residues. CDR3 in amino acids: CASRAGTRDNEQFF. CDR3 nucleotides: TGCGCCAGCAGAGCCGGGACTAGAGACAATGAGCAGTTCTTC.

CDR3 sequence: CASSIARQPQHF. The DNA of the CDR3 is TGTGCCAGTAGTATAGCCCGGCAGCCCCAGCATTTT. The genes are TRBV19 and TRBJ1-5; the D is unclear. The CDR3 spans 12 residues. V was clipped by 1 base and J by 7 bases, with 5 bases between them. Looked up from germline, CDR1 is LNHDA and CDR2 is SQIVND (reference sequence).

The chain has TRBV18 and TRBJ2-2; 7 nucleotides align to TRBD1. Germline V gives CDR1 KGHSH, CDR2 LQKENI. With V trimmed by 4 bases and J by 2 bases, 7 bases remained unmatched. CDR3 length equals 16 residues. The CDR3 nucleotides are TGTGCCAGCTCACGAGAAAGACAGGGAAACACCGGGGAGCTGTTTTTT. It codes for CASSRERQGNTGELFF.

V is TRBV29-1 and J is TRBJ1-3, with a possible D match to TRBD1 (6 bases). Between the trimmed V and J ends, which lost 4 bases and 3 bases, there was a span of 10 bases. The CDR3 contains 13 residues. Germline-derived CDR1 and CDR2 are SQVTM and ANQGSEA. The DNA for the CDR3 is TGCAGCGTTGCGGGCAGGGGTGGAAACACCATATATTTT. Translation: CSVAGRGGNTIYF.

The rearrangement links TRBV19 to TRBJ2-2; D is perhaps TRBD2 (6 bases). This CDR3 comprises 16 residues. In germline, CDR1 is LNHDA, CDR2 SQIVND (reference sequence). Trimming removed 6 bases at V and 0 bases at J, with 14 bases between. The CDR3 nucleotides are TGTGCCAGTAGGAAAGGAGGGACTGCGAACACCGGGGAGCTGTTTTTT. Its protein is CASRKGGTANTGELFF.

This clone has only a few counts. The rearrangement uses TRBV6-5 and TRBJ2-2, with TRBD1 matching over 11 bases. The CDR3 is made up of 14 amino acids. Trimming removed 6 bases from V and 7 bases from J; junction bases left unmatched: 4. The V gene's germline CDR1 is MNHEY and CDR2 SVGAGI. CDR3 region: CASRDRGQVGELFF. CDR3 in DNA: TGTGCCAGCAGGGACAGGGGGCAGGTCGGGGAGCTGTTTTTT.

V and J are TRBV14 and TRBJ2-3; TRBD2 matches at 10 bases. This CDR3 comprises 16 residues. After removal of 5 bases from V and 1 base from J, the junction contained 6 bases not matched to a gene. Looked up from germline, CDR1 is SGHDN and CDR2 is FVKESK. CDR3: CASSAYGTSGTDTQYF. CDR3 bases: TGTGCCAGCAGCGCCTACGGGACTAGCGGCACAGATACGCAGTATTTT.

The chain carries TRBV11-2 and TRBJ1-4, with no clear D. There are 16 residues in the CDR3. Germline CDR1 SGHAT, CDR2 FQNNGV. Trimming cost V 0 bases and J 5 bases, with 13 bases left between them. The CDR3 reads CASSLESRYLNEKLFF. DNA of the CDR3: TGTGCCAGCAGCTTAGAAAGTCGGTACCTAAATGAAAAACTGTTTTTT. Full variable domain (missing parts from reference TRBV11-2 and TRBJ1-4): EAGVAQSPRYKIIEKRQSVAFWCNPISGHATLYWYQQILGQGPKLLIQFQNNGVVDDSQLPKDRFSAERLKGVDSTLKIQPAKLEDSAVYLCASSLESRYLNEKLFFGSGTQLSVL.

Only a few counts were recorded for this clone. For the CDR3, the DNA is TGCGCCAGCAGAGGTGGTATGACTAGCGGGAACAATGAGCAGTTCTTC. Its translation: CASRGGMTSGNNEQFF. The J gene is TRBJ2-1, the V gene TRBV5-1; 11 nucleotides match TRBD2. The CDR3 is made up of 16 amino acids. J gave up 5 bases and V 5 bases, and 9 bases lay outside the gene matches. Germline CDR1 and CDR2: SGHRS and YFSETQ.

V usage is TRBV18 and J usage is TRBJ1-1; perhaps TRBD1 as D (6 bases). The V and J ends lost 2 bases and 4 bases respectively, with 11 bases between them. CDR1 and CDR2 from the germline V gene are KGHSH and LQKENI. CDR3 length equals 14 residues. CDR3 residues: CASSPKQGSTEAFF. As DNA, the CDR3 is TGTGCCAGCTCACCAAAACAGGGAAGCACTGAAGCTTTCTTT.

The rearrangement uses TRBV9 and TRBJ2-2, with 8 bases lining up with TRBD2. The V gene end was trimmed by 3 bases and the J gene end by 5 bases; junction bases not matched to a gene: 15. This CDR3 spans 18 amino acids. Germline assignment: CDR1 SGDLS and CDR2 YYNGEE. Here the CDR3 DNA reads TGTGCCAGCAGCGCTTCCAACGCCGGGACTAGTATGACCGGGGAGCTGTTTTTT. It encodes CASSASNAGTSMTGELFF.

The V call is TRBV5-6, the J call TRBJ2-7; possible D gene TRBD1, 6 bases. Germline assignment: CDR1 SGHDT and CDR2 YYEEEE. V gave up 3 bases and J gave up 5 bases, with 24 bases separating them. The CDR3 runs to 17 residues. The CDR3 loop is CASSSLVRDKGNHEQYF. CDR3 bases: TGTGCCAGCAGCTCGTTAGTCCGGGACAAAGGGAACCACGAGCAGTACTTC.

There are a few counts of this clone. CDR3 amino acids: CASSLALGPNSPLHF. As DNA, the CDR3 is TGTGCCAGCAGCTTAGCGCTGGGGCCCAATTCACCCCTCCACTTT. The rearrangement links TRBV7-8 to TRBJ1-6; tentatively, D is TRBD1 (5 bases). V was shortened by 0 bases and J by 7 bases, with 10 bases between the two germline ends. The germline CDR1 and CDR2 sequences are SGHVS and FQNEAQ. The CDR3 has 15 amino acids.